This T cell receptor beta chain was identified in a study of T cells in Graves' hyperthyroidism and ophthalmopathy. Amplification of TCR beta CDR3 regions used RNA as the template. The TCR CDR3 was amplified in a first-round RT-PCR using the HTBI primer set. TCRdb called the multiplex PCR reads again in MiXCR, with one record for every CDR3 protein. The table has around 580,000 distinct CDR3 sequences, approximately 44% seen once. Trimming cost V 1 base and J 3 bases; bases outside gene matches: 7. The CDR3 sequence is 15 residues long. Germline-derived CDR1 and CDR2 are GTSNPN and SVGIG (reference sequence). Comments on this clonotype: Its antigen remains unidentified.

Broader study findings: Most thyroid clonotypes expanded above 0.001 appeared in blood too.

The genes are TRBV30 and TRBJ2-7; 9 nucleotides match TRBD1. The sequence came from a young woman with Graves' hyperthyroidism. Sequencing was performed on peripheral blood or thyroid tissue (not recorded which). The DNA of the CDR3 is TGTGCCTGGAGTGACCCGACAGGGGGGAACTACGAGCAGTACTTC. This translates into CAWSDPTGGNYEQYF.